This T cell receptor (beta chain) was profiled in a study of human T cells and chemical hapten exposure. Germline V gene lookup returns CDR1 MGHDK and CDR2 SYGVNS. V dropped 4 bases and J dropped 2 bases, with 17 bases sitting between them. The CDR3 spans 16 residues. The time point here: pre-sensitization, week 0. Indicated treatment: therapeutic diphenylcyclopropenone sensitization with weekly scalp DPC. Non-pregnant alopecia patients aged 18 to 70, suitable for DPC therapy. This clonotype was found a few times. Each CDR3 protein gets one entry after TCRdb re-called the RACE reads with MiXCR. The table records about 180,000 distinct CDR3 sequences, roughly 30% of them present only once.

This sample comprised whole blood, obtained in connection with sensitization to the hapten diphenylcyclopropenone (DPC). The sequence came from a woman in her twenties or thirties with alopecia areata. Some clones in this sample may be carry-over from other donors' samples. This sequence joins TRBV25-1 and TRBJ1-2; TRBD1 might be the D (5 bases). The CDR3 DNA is TGTGCCAGCAGTGCGGTGAGGGGATACATCAACTATGGCTACACCTTC. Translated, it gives CASSAVRGYINYGYTF.